Listed below are T cell receptor beta chains from one sample, sequenced in a study of T cells in Graves' hyperthyroidism and ophthalmopathy. One entry per CDR3 protein, called by TCRdb with MiXCR from the multiplex PCR reads. The sample holds hundreds of thousands of distinct CDR3 sequences; less than 20% are singletons and the top ten take over 45%. Sequenced material: blood. These receptors were collected from a man between 35 and 55 years old with Graves' ophthalmopathy. The CDR3 runs from the conserved cysteine through the conserved F or W. Each record gives: V gene, J gene, CDR3 length, D gene, CDR3 protein. D genes are given only for firm matches.

v_call: TRBV4-1
j_call: TRBJ2-2
cdr3_length: 18
d_call: TRBD2
cdr3_aa: CASSQDWNGGASGGELFF

v_call: TRBV29-1
j_call: TRBJ1-1
cdr3_length: 15
d_call: TRBD1
cdr3_aa: CSVEAVGTGNTEAFF

v_call: TRBV19
j_call: TRBJ1-5
cdr3_length: 13
d_call: NA
cdr3_aa: CASSYSFNQPQHF

v_call: TRBV6-2/TRBV6-3
j_call: TRBJ2-1
cdr3_length: 16
d_call: TRBD1
cdr3_aa: CAGSPRQGVIYNEQFF

v_call: TRBV6-2/TRBV6-3
j_call: TRBJ2-7
cdr3_length: 11
d_call: NA
cdr3_aa: CASSWRSEQYF

v_call: TRBV10-3
j_call: TRBJ2-3
cdr3_length: 14
d_call: NA
cdr3_aa: CAISEGQGGDTQYF

v_call: TRBV3-1
j_call: TRBJ1-2
cdr3_length: 14
d_call: TRBD1
cdr3_aa: CASTPGQGNYGYTF

v_call: TRBV12-3/TRBV12-4
j_call: TRBJ2-1
cdr3_length: 13
d_call: NA
cdr3_aa: CASRNLLGNEQFF

v_call: TRBV14
j_call: TRBJ2-7
cdr3_length: 15
d_call: NA
cdr3_aa: CASSQGDREVNEQYF

v_call: TRBV20-1
j_call: TRBJ1-1
cdr3_length: 15
d_call: TRBD1
cdr3_aa: CSARVGTGGKAEAFF

v_call: TRBV28
j_call: TRBJ1-3
cdr3_length: 16
d_call: TRBD1
cdr3_aa: CASSPGTVISGNTIYF

v_call: TRBV12-3/TRBV12-4
j_call: TRBJ1-3
cdr3_length: 15
d_call: TRBD1
cdr3_aa: CASSPGQGSGNTIYF

v_call: TRBV12-3/TRBV12-4
j_call: TRBJ1-1
cdr3_length: 13
d_call: TRBD1
cdr3_aa: CASSLNRGTWGFF

v_call: TRBV6-1
j_call: TRBJ1-1
cdr3_length: 12
d_call: NA
cdr3_aa: CASRPGYTEAFF

v_call: TRBV6-5
j_call: TRBJ2-7
cdr3_length: 14
d_call: NA
cdr3_aa: CASSYSGDNYEQYF

v_call: TRBV24-1
j_call: TRBJ2-1
cdr3_length: 16
d_call: TRBD2
cdr3_aa: CATSDLTSGARNEQFF

v_call: TRBV6-1
j_call: TRBJ2-3
cdr3_length: 12
d_call: NA
cdr3_aa: CASSEGLDTQYF

v_call: TRBV6-1
j_call: TRBJ2-1
cdr3_length: 16
d_call: TRBD2
cdr3_aa: CASSEGDGGAYNEQFF

v_call: TRBV7-2
j_call: TRBJ2-7
cdr3_length: 13
d_call: NA
cdr3_aa: CASSLQTGYEQYF

v_call: TRBV7-8
j_call: TRBJ2-5
cdr3_length: 15
d_call: TRBD2
cdr3_aa: CASSPWGGWQETQYF

v_call: TRBV20-1
j_call: TRBJ1-6
cdr3_length: 14
d_call: TRBD1
cdr3_aa: CSASGQGGNSPLHF

v_call: TRBV5-1
j_call: TRBJ2-1
cdr3_length: 14
d_call: NA
cdr3_aa: CASSRDRQDNEQFF

v_call: TRBV5-4
j_call: TRBJ1-1
cdr3_length: 14
d_call: TRBD1
cdr3_aa: CASRDNRGDTEAFF

v_call: TRBV7-9
j_call: TRBJ2-1
cdr3_length: 13
d_call: TRBD2
cdr3_aa: CASSNSGSYEQFF

v_call: TRBV2
j_call: TRBJ2-5
cdr3_length: 17
d_call: TRBD2
cdr3_aa: CASSDLRLAGGSETQYF

v_call: TRBV7-3
j_call: TRBJ2-5
cdr3_length: 17
d_call: NA
cdr3_aa: CASSPTQPGGGRETQYF